This TCR beta chain was recorded in a study of regulatory T cells in long-lasting Graves disease. The CDR3 has 19 residues. V lost 3 bases, J lost 3 bases, and 15 bases stayed unmatched. The germline gives CDR1 SGHNT, CDR2 YENEEA. Only a few counts were recorded for this clonotype. Time point indicated: persistent/refractory GD, antithyroid drugs over 5 years with positive TRAb. There was RNA extracted from PBMCs, and the TCR library was made from it. Construction of the TCR beta libraries employed iRepertoire HTBI primers in conjunction with Arm-PCR of CDR3 regions. Original processing notes: Taken together, the samples had fewer than 65 TRBV and 13 to 15 TRBJ segments identified. TCRdb analysed the multiplex PCR reads with MiXCR anew, one entry per CDR3 protein. The V and J calls shown here were made by TCRdb, not taken from the authors' results. The sample has about 460,000 distinct CDR3 sequences; about 20% are singletons.

The rearrangement links TRBV11-3 to TRBJ2-2; TRBD2 matches at 8 bases. The sequence came from a female donor with Graves disease. Here the sequenced sample was peripheral blood mononuclear cells (PBMCs), taken when the disease was refractory, from a patient treated with antithyroid drugs. CDR3 in amino acids: CASSFGERFSGKDTGELFF. The CDR3 coding sequence is TGTGCCAGCAGCTTTGGGGAGCGGTTTAGCGGGAAGGACACCGGGGAGCTGTTTTTT.